These T cell receptor beta chains were read from a single sample in a study of CD8 T cells in ankylosing spondylitis. TCRdb re-derived calls from the 5' RACE reads in MiXCR, one entry per CDR3 protein. The sample includes some 200,000 distinct CDR3 sequences, roughly 13% seen only once; the top ten take 16%. Sequencing used blood, either unsorted or a sorted T cell fraction (not recorded which). These receptors were obtained from a male donor with ankylosing spondylitis or in good health (not recorded which). Each CDR3 is given with its conserved first and last residue. The D gene is left open where the match is weak. The size of a clone is reported for some rows only, either as once, few or many, or as a class for expanded clones.

clone size | J gene | V gene | D gene | CDR3 protein | CDR3 DNA
few | TRBJ1-2 | TRBV27 | NA | CASSLSGFLKDYGYTF | TGTGCCAGCAGTTTATCGGGTTTCCTAAAAGACTATGGCTACACCTTC
NA | TRBJ1-5 | TRBV20-1 | TRBD1 | CSASSGQGFSNQPQHF | TGCAGTGCTAGTTCGGGACAGGGGTTTAGCAATCAGCCCCAGCATTTT
NA | TRBJ2-7 | TRBV20-1 | NA | CSASSSTVGPSYEQYF | TGCAGTGCTTCCAGTAGTACAGTGGGGCCCTCCTACGAGCAGTACTTC
many | TRBJ2-5 | TRBV25-1 | NA | CASSERGAETQYF | TGTGCCAGCAGTGAAAGGGGGGCAGAGACCCAGTACTTC
NA | TRBJ2-7 | TRBV23-1 | TRBD1 | CANRWTGGIYEQYF | TGCGCCAACCGATGGACAGGGGGGATTTACGAGCAGTACTTC
NA | TRBJ2-5 | TRBV11-2 | TRBD2 | CASSSWTSVAQYF | TGTGCCAGCAGCTCATGGACTAGCGTGGCCCAGTACTTC
many | TRBJ2-7 | TRBV12-3/TRBV12-4 | NA | CASSPIGPPSYEQYF | TGTGCCAGCAGTCCGATTGGTCCTCCTTCCTACGAGCAGTACTTC
few | TRBJ1-4 | TRBV27 | NA | CASSLYAATNEKLFF | TGTGCCAGCAGTTTATATGCGGCAACTAATGAAAAACTGTTTTTT
NA | TRBJ2-7 | TRBV9 | TRBD1 | CASSVGDRGPYEQYF | TGTGCCAGCAGCGTGGGGGACAGGGGGCCCTACGAGCAGTACTTC
few | TRBJ2-2 | TRBV30 | NA | CAWLPRRNTGELFF | TGTGCCTGGCTTCCCCGACGGAACACCGGGGAGCTGTTTTTT
few | TRBJ1-2 | TRBV29-1 | NA | CSVEALPGSGNYGYTF | TGCAGCGTTGAAGCTTTACCAGGGAGCGGTAACTATGGCTACACCTTC
few | TRBJ2-1 | TRBV7-9 | TRBD1 | CASSLAGQGSGEQFF | TGTGCCAGCAGCTTAGCGGGACAGGGGAGTGGGGAGCAGTTCTTC
NA | TRBJ2-2 | TRBV27 | NA | CASSFNLYGELFF | TGTGCCAGCAGTTTCAACCTCTACGGGGAGCTGTTTTTT
few | TRBJ2-2 | TRBV13 | NA | CASSLIQNTGELFF | TGTGCCAGCAGCTTAATACAGAACACCGGGGAGCTGTTTTTT
few | TRBJ2-7 | TRBV11-2 | NA | CASQPPTGTLYEQYF | TGTGCCAGCCAGCCCCCGACAGGGACTTTATACGAGCAGTACTTC
few | TRBJ2-1 | TRBV7-9 | TRBD2 | CASSLVGGATHEQFF | TGTGCCAGCAGCTTAGTCGGGGGGGCCACCCATGAGCAGTTCTTC
NA | TRBJ2-1 | TRBV29-1 | NA | CSVEGSKDSRYNEQFF | TGCAGCGTTGAGGGGTCCAAGGACAGCAGGTACAATGAGCAGTTCTTC
few | TRBJ2-3 | TRBV5-1 | TRBD2 | CASSPAGLAGRGTDTQYF | TGCGCCAGCAGCCCCGCAGGACTAGCGGGACGAGGCACAGATACGCAGTATTTT
few | TRBJ2-7 | TRBV5-1 | NA | CASSVSGMNEQYF | TGCGCCAGTTCAGTGTCAGGGATGAACGAGCAGTACTTC
few | TRBJ2-1 | TRBV9 | NA | CASSVAWGLDNEQFF | TGTGCCAGCAGCGTAGCTTGGGGTCTCGACAATGAGCAGTTCTTC
NA | TRBJ2-3 | TRBV7-2 | NA | CASSLAGVLSTDTQYF | TGTGCCAGCAGCTTAGCCGGAGTCCTTTCCACAGATACGCAGTATTTT
many | TRBJ2-1 | TRBV20-1 | TRBD2 | CSARGDRGLAGGGEQFF | TGCAGTGCTAGAGGGGACAGGGGACTAGCGGGAGGAGGGGAGCAGTTCTTC
once | TRBJ1-2 | TRBV7-9 | NA | CASSSGNGAHGYTF | TGTGCCAGCAGCAGTGGAAACGGGGCCCACGGCTACACCTTC
many | TRBJ2-1 | TRBV7-9 | NA | CASSLAVSGWYNEQFF | TGTGCCAGCAGCTTAGCGGTTAGCGGATGGTACAATGAGCAGTTCTTC
NA | TRBJ2-2 | TRBV11-3 | TRBD1 | CASSRDRANTGELFF | TGTGCCAGCAGCCGAGACAGGGCCAACACCGGGGAGCTGTTTTTT
many | TRBJ2-7 | TRBV30 | NA | CAWSGVSYEQYF | TGTGCCTGGAGTGGGGTGTCCTACGAGCAGTACTTC
NA | TRBJ2-5 | TRBV11-1 | TRBD1 | CASSPGTGGLETQYF | TGTGCCAGCAGCCCCGGGACAGGGGGCTTGGAGACCCAGTACTTC
few | TRBJ1-2 | TRBV14 | NA | CASSQPGLYGYTF | TGTGCCAGCAGCCAACCGGGGTTATATGGCTACACCTTC
NA | TRBJ1-2 | TRBV7-2 | TRBD1 | CASGYRGGNYGYTF | TGTGCCAGCGGATACAGGGGCGGCAACTATGGCTACACCTTC
NA | TRBJ2-7 | TRBV12-5 | NA | CASGSDGPPRGEQYF | TGTGCTAGTGGTTCAGACGGACCACCCCGGGGCGAGCAGTACTTC
NA | TRBJ2-1 | TRBV15 | NA | CATSRDSQVNNEQFF | TGTGCCACCAGCAGGGACTCCCAGGTGAACAATGAGCAGTTCTTC
NA | TRBJ2-1 | TRBV6-6 | TRBD1 | CASEGTAYNEQFF | TGTGCCAGCGAGGGGACAGCTTACAATGAGCAGTTCTTC
few | TRBJ2-7 | TRBV7-9 | NA | CASSSFGGGSSYEQYF | TGTGCCAGCAGCTCGTTCGGGGGCGGGAGTTCCTACGAGCAGTACTTC
NA | TRBJ2-1 | TRBV12-3/TRBV12-4 | TRBD2 | CASSLENSGGARHEQFF | TGTGCCAGCAGTTTAGAGAATAGCGGGGGGGCAAGGCATGAGCAGTTCTTC
NA | TRBJ2-1 | TRBV25-1 | TRBD2 | CASSKSASGKFF | TGTGCCAGCAGTAAATCGGCCAGCGGGAAGTTCTTC
few | TRBJ2-2 | TRBV7-6 | TRBD2 | CASSSGTSGKPNTGELFF | TGTGCCAGCAGCTCCGGGACTAGCGGGAAACCGAACACCGGGGAGCTGTTTTTT
few | TRBJ2-5 | TRBV5-1 | TRBD1 | CASSSGQGKETQYF | TGCGCCAGCAGCTCGGGACAGGGCAAAGAGACCCAGTACTTC
NA | TRBJ2-7 | TRBV6-5 | NA | CASSYTGSYEQYF | TGTGCCAGCAGTTACACGGGCTCCTACGAGCAGTACTTC
NA | TRBJ2-1 | TRBV7-6 | TRBD2 | CASSLGSSGPHNEQFF | TGTGCCAGCAGCTTAGGGTCTAGCGGACCACACAATGAGCAGTTCTTC
few | TRBJ2-1 | TRBV7-6 | NA | CASSPTHIATYNEQFF | TGTGCCAGCAGCCCGACCCACATAGCAACATACAATGAGCAGTTCTTC
many | TRBJ1-1 | TRBV4-2 | NA | CASSQEGPEAFF | TGTGCCAGCAGCCAAGAGGGACCTGAAGCTTTCTTT
NA | TRBJ2-4 | TRBV12-3/TRBV12-4 | TRBD2 | CASSPTSGGAGNIQYF | TGTGCCAGCAGTCCGACTAGCGGGGGGGCTGGGAACATTCAGTACTTC
NA | TRBJ2-1 | TRBV5-1 | TRBD2 | CASSYGTSGGYNEQFF | TGCGCCAGCAGCTACGGGACTAGCGGGGGCTACAATGAGCAGTTCTTC
NA | TRBJ2-2 | TRBV20-1 | TRBD2 | CSARGLADTGELFF | TGCAGTGCTAGGGGACTAGCGGACACCGGGGAGCTGTTTTTT
NA | TRBJ1-1 | TRBV2 | NA | CASSAAGHTAEAFF | TGTGCCAGCAGTGCCGCGGGACATACCGCTGAAGCTTTCTTT
few | TRBJ1-2 | TRBV7-9 | NA | CASSLIDGYTF | TGTGCCAGCAGCTTAATAGATGGCTACACCTTC
NA | TRBJ1-1 | TRBV4-2 | NA | CASSQAPVSPGVNTEAFF | TGTGCCAGCAGCCAAGCTCCGGTATCCCCAGGGGTGAACACTGAAGCTTTCTTT
many | TRBJ2-7 | TRBV27 | NA | CASSLFLGAYEQYF | TGTGCCAGCAGTTTATTTCTGGGGGCCTACGAGCAGTACTTC
few | TRBJ1-1 | TRBV6-1 | NA | CASRDSTTEAFF | TGTGCCAGCAGGGACAGTACTACTGAAGCTTTCTTT
few | TRBJ1-1 | TRBV12-3/TRBV12-4 | TRBD1 | CASSFGPTGTTEAFF | TGTGCCAGCAGTTTCGGTCCGACAGGGACCACTGAAGCTTTCTTT
few | TRBJ2-7 | TRBV7-9 | TRBD2 | CASSSNSGRPEQYF | TGTGCCAGCAGCTCTAACTCCGGGAGGCCCGAGCAGTACTTC
NA | TRBJ2-7 | TRBV7-9 | TRBD1 | CASSFSGQGGEQYF | TGTGCCAGCAGCTTTTCGGGACAGGGTGGAGAGCAGTACTTC
many | TRBJ1-4 | TRBV27 | NA | CASSLSGIREKLFF | TGTGCCAGCAGTTTATCAGGGATAAGGGAAAAACTGTTTTTT
few | TRBJ2-5 | TRBV6-1 | TRBD2 | CASSRGGERETQYF | TGTGCCAGCTCACGGGGGGGGGAGCGGGAGACCCAGTACTTC
many | TRBJ2-7 | TRBV11-2 | NA | CASSLPYEQYF | TGTGCCAGCAGCTTACCCTACGAGCAGTACTTC
NA | TRBJ1-1 | TRBV13 | TRBD1 | CASGSSDRGSDTEAFF | TGTGCCAGCGGGAGTTCGGACAGGGGGTCAGACACTGAAGCTTTCTTT
few | TRBJ2-3 | TRBV7-2 | NA | CASTDFGVTQYF | TGTGCCAGCACCGATTTTGGCGTTACGCAGTATTTT
NA | TRBJ2-2 | TRBV7-2 | NA | CASSAMRGYTGELFF | TGTGCCAGCAGCGCCATGAGGGGCTACACCGGGGAGCTGTTTTTT